The 31 T cell receptor beta chains presented below share a single source sample, sequenced in a study of blood T cells in healthy people across ages. Next came a second PCR, run for about 6 to 11 cycles, which used a sample-barcoded 5' primer along with a J-beta primer mix. TCRdb called the 5' RACE reads again in MiXCR, with one record for every CDR3 protein. Of hundreds of thousands of distinct CDR3 sequences listed, roughly three fifths are singletons. The sequencing sample was made of blood. These receptors came from a man aged 40-49 years in good health.

The table lists this clonotype with a few counts. The chain recombines TRBV6-2 or TRBV6-3 with TRBJ2-5; 9 bases line up with TRBD2. The CDR3 totals 15 residues. CDR1 and CDR2 (germline): MNHEY, SVGEGT. J was trimmed by 2 bases and V by 6 bases; bases with no gene match: 7. CDR3 residues: CASSIQRGAQETQYF. DNA for the CDR3: TGTGCCAGCAGCATTCAGCGGGGGGCACAAGAGACCCAGTACTTC.

This sequence joins TRBV10-2 and TRBJ2-4, with TRBD2 identical over 7 bases. Gene TRBJ2-7 matches the end of the DNA better, so the J call may be wrong. Germline V gene data show CDR1 as WSHSY and CDR2 as SAAADI. This CDR3 region has 14 residues. As DNA, the CDR3 is TGCGCCAGTGGGGGTTGGGCGGGAGCGAACGAGCAGTACTTC. Its protein product is CASGGWAGANEQYF.

The chain employs TRBV7-2 and TRBJ1-6, with 9 bases matching TRBD1. This CDR3 contains 14 residues. CDR1 and CDR2 from the germline V gene are SGHTA and FQGNSA. The V gene end was trimmed by 8 bases and the J gene end by 9 bases; junction bases not matched to a gene: 8. CDR3 DNA sequence: TGTGCCAGCGGCCCGGGACAGGGTATTTCACCCCTCCACTTT. Its translation: CASGPGQGISPLHF. The whole variable domain, filled in from reference TRBV7-2 and TRBJ1-6, reads GAGVSQSPSNKVTEKGKDVELRCDPISGHTALYWYRQSLGQGLEFLIYFQGNSAPDKSGLPSDRFSAERTGGSVSTLTIQRTQQEDSAVYLCASGPGQGISPLHFGNGTRLTVT.

The chain carries TRBV9 and TRBJ2-5; D is possibly TRBD1 or TRBD2 (6 bases each). The germline V gene encodes CDR1 SGDLS and CDR2 YYNGEE. The CDR3 consists of 13 residues. V dropped 4 bases and J dropped 10 bases, with 17 bases sitting between them. In DNA form, the CDR3 reads TGTGCCAGCAGCCAGGGCGGGACATCGAACCAGTACTTC. This codes for CASSQGGTSNQYF.

This clonotype was counted between two and nine times. This chain joins TRBV5-1 and TRBJ1-2; unclear D gene. The CDR3 runs 15 residues. With 4 bases removed from V and 2 bases from J, the gap between germline ends came to 15 bases. CDR1 and CDR2 (germline): SGHRS, YFSETQ. Here the CDR3 DNA reads TGCGCCAGCAGCACCCGGACCCCAGAGAACTATGGCTACACCTTC. Protein sequence: CASSTRTPENYGYTF.

The chain employs TRBV3-1 and TRBJ2-1; 8 nucleotides agree with TRBD1. CDR3 length equals 17 residues. Germline V lookup: CDR1 LGHDT, CDR2 YNNKEL (reference sequence). V was clipped by 1 base and J by 5 bases; unmatched bases: 10. This CDR3 reads CASSQVGRQGANNEQFF. The DNA of the CDR3 is TGTGCCAGCAGCCAAGTTGGTCGTCAGGGGGCTAACAATGAGCAGTTCTTC.

This clonotype was seen a handful of times. J is TRBJ2-7 and V is TRBV7-2; 8 bases agree with TRBD2. The CDR3 has 17 residues. J gave up 5 bases and V 5 bases, and 17 bases lay outside the gene matches. Germline V lookup: CDR1 SGHTA, CDR2 FQGNSA. CDR3 DNA: TGTGCCAGCAGCCCCAGGGAGCGGGAGTCACGGGGTCACGAGCAGTACTTC. Its protein product is CASSPRERESRGHEQYF.

The chain uses TRBV4-3 and TRBJ2-1, with D tentatively TRBD1 (6 bases). Trimming took off 0 bases at V and 4 bases at J, with 10 bases between the two ends. Germline V CDR1 and CDR2: LGHNA, YSLEER. This CDR3 contains 15 residues. This chain's CDR3 is CASSQDEGTYNEQFF. Written as DNA, the CDR3 is TGCGCCAGCAGCCAAGATGAAGGGACATACAATGAGCAGTTCTTC.

This rearrangement joins TRBV4-1 to TRBJ2-3, with 9 bases matching TRBD1. CDR1 and CDR2 from the germline V gene are MGHRA and YSYEKL. Trimming at V came to 1 base and at J to 6 bases, leaving 5 bases not matched to a gene. The CDR3 has 15 residues. The CDR3 loop is CASSQGGTGLDTQYF. The CDR3 nucleotides read TGCGCCAGCAGCCAAGGAGGGACAGGGTTGGATACGCAGTATTTT.

This chain links TRBV6-1 with TRBJ2-1; D is possibly TRBD1 (7 bases). V was clipped by 6 bases and J by 0 bases, with 30 bases between them. CDR1 and CDR2 (germline): MNHNS, SASEGT. The CDR3 extends over 21 amino acids. The CDR3 loop is CASRLLTQGGGRRVSYNEQFF. The CDR3 DNA sequence: TGTGCCAGCAGACTACTGACCCAGGGGGGAGGCAGGAGGGTCTCCTACAATGAGCAGTTCTTC.

This clonotype occurred a few times. V gene TRBV7-2 combines with J gene TRBJ2-7; 11 nucleotides match TRBD2. The CDR3 is 16 amino acids. Germline CDR1 and CDR2: SGHTA and FQGNSA. J lost 0 bases, V lost 5 bases, and 6 bases had no gene match. CDR3 region: CASSLDGTSGSYEQYF. The CDR3 bases are TGTGCCAGCAGCCTAGACGGGACTAGCGGCTCCTACGAGCAGTACTTC.

This chain links TRBV28 with TRBJ2-7, with D perhaps matching TRBD1 (5 bases). The germline CDR1 and CDR2 sequences are MDHEN and SYDVKM. The CDR3 runs to 17 residues. V shed 6 bases and J shed 0 bases, with 21 bases lying between them. This chain's CDR3 is CASRPTVISDHSYEQYF. The CDR3 region has the DNA TGTGCCAGCAGACCGACAGTAATCTCTGACCACTCCTACGAGCAGTACTTC.

This clonotype was seen a handful of times. The chain joins TRBV29-1 to TRBJ2-5, with D unclear. From germline, CDR1 is SQVTM and CDR2 ANQGSEA. The CDR3 spans 14 residues. V gave up 8 bases and J gave up 4 bases, with 20 bases separating them. As DNA, the CDR3 is TGCAGCTCCTCGGCCCTAAAGTCGATAGAGACCCAGTACTTC. This gives the protein CSSSALKSIETQYF.

This CDR3 reads CASSYVGGGETQYF. In DNA form, the CDR3 reads TGTGCCAGCAGTTACGTAGGCGGCGGGGAGACCCAGTACTTC. The chain combines TRBV6-5 with TRBJ2-5, with a tentative D call TRBD2 (5 bases). Germline CDR1 MNHEY, CDR2 SVGAGI. The CDR3 is 14 residues long. V was trimmed by 2 bases and J by 5 bases, leaving 12 bases between them.

The J gene is TRBJ2-3, the V gene TRBV11-2, with 7 bases identical to TRBD1. Germline V gene data show CDR1 as SGHAT and CDR2 as FQNNGV. CDR3 length: 15 residues. J gave up 0 bases and V 7 bases, and 7 bases lay outside the gene matches. The CDR3 DNA reads as TGTGCCAGCACCCTGACAGGGACCAGCACAGATACGCAGTATTTT. This gives the protein CASTLTGTSTDTQYF.

This rearrangement joins TRBV5-6 to TRBJ2-5, with 10 bases fitting TRBD1. Losses at the gene ends were 2 bases for V and 11 bases for J; bases not matched to a gene: 9. This CDR3 region has 14 residues. Germline V gene sequence: CDR1 SGHDT, CDR2 YYEEEE. CDR3 nucleotides: TGTGCCAGCAGCTTCCGGGACAGGGGTGCGGAGCAGTACTTC. Protein: CASSFRDRGAEQYF.

The CDR3 region has the DNA TGTGCCAGCAGCTTGGCCCAGCGGGGGGCAATAGATACGCAGTATTTT. This translates into CASSLAQRGAIDTQYF. The chain couples TRBV5-7 to TRBJ2-3; 9 nucleotides agree with TRBD2. TRBV5-7 is recorded as an ORF, its role being uncertain. With V trimmed by 0 bases and J by 5 bases, 7 bases remained unmatched. CDR3 size: 16 residues.

Concerning this clonotype: At one end the junction does not follow the germline gene, possibly because of a read error. The chain combines TRBV4-2 with TRBJ2-5; 10 nucleotides agree with TRBD1. There are 14 residues in the CDR3. Germline V gene lookup returns CDR1 LGHNA and CDR2 YNFKEQ. Written as DNA, the CDR3 is TGTGCCTGCAGCCCCCAGGACAGGGGGGAGACCCAGTACTTC. Encoded protein: CACSPQDRGETQYF.

This chain links TRBV29-1 with TRBJ2-6; 8 nucleotides match TRBD1. J lost 1 base, V lost 0 bases, and 8 bases had no gene match. Per the germline V gene, CDR1 is SQVTM and CDR2 is ANQGSEA. This CDR3 is 18 amino acids long. The DNA for the CDR3 is TGCAGCGTTGAAGATTGGACAGGGAGCCAATCTGGGGCCAACGTCCTGACTTTC. Translation: CSVEDWTGSQSGANVLTF.

DNA of the CDR3: TGTGCCAGCTCACCACAGGGGAACGGGGACACTGAAGCTTTCTTT. Translated, it gives CASSPQGNGDTEAFF. This chain links TRBV18 with TRBJ1-1; tentatively, D is TRBD1 (5 bases). CDR1 KGHSH and CDR2 LQKENI come from the germline V gene. This CDR3 contains 15 residues. Deletions cut 1 base from V and 3 bases from J, with 12 bases between.

This clonotype was detected a few times. The chain has TRBV5-1 and TRBJ1-2, with D possibly matching TRBD1 (5 bases). The ends were cut back, 1 base at V and 6 bases at J, with 13 bases in the middle. The CDR3 runs 14 residues. CDR1 is SGHRS and CDR2 is YFSETQ in the germline V gene. The DNA for the CDR3 is TGCGCCAGCAGCTTGAGAGGGACGAGCGATGGCTACACCTTC. The encoded protein is CASSLRGTSDGYTF.

The chain combines TRBV20-1 with TRBJ2-1, with D unclear. V shed 6 bases and J shed 4 bases, with 4 bases lying between them. The CDR3 covers 10 residues. Germline CDR1 reads DFQATT; CDR2 reads SNEGSKA (reference sequence). The CDR3 DNA is TGCAGTGCAAATTACAATGAGCAGTTCTTC. It yields the protein CSANYNEQFF.

The chain uses TRBV4-1 and TRBJ2-7, with TRBD1 matching 11 bases. The CDR3 runs to 16 residues. J lost 1 base, V lost 1 base, and 3 bases had no gene match. The germline gives CDR1 MGHRA, CDR2 YSYEKL. In nucleotides, the CDR3 is TGCGCCAGCAGCCAAGTTGGGACAGGGGGGTCCTACGAGCAGTACTTC. This encodes CASSQVGTGGSYEQYF.

The V call is TRBV7-9, the J call TRBJ2-5; D may correspond to TRBD1 or TRBD2 (5 bases each). The CDR3 spans 12 residues. Trimming left V 5 bases short and J 9 bases short, with 13 bases between. Germline V gene sequence: CDR1 SEHNR, CDR2 FQNEAQ (reference sequence). The CDR3 DNA follows: TGTGCCAGCAGCGCCCACCCGGGACCCCAGTACTTC. This encodes CASSAHPGPQYF.

This clonotype was seen a handful of times. The V and J genes are TRBV21-1 and TRBJ2-4; the listed D gene, TRBD1, was not tested against the DNA. TRBV21-1 counts as a pseudogene. The CDR3 has 16 amino acids. CDR3 sequence: CASSARGRLAKNIQYF. Here the CDR3 DNA reads TGTGCCAGCAGCGCCAGGGGGCGACTAGCCAAAAACATTCAGTACTTC.

For this clonotype: A read error is possible here, since a much larger clone lies one base away. This chain joins TRBV6-6 and TRBJ2-3; 7 bases are shared with TRBD1. There are 15 residues in the CDR3. The V segment lost 8 bases and the J segment 3 bases; nucleotides outside the gene matches: 11. Germline-derived CDR1 and CDR2 are MNHNY and SVGAGI (reference sequence). CDR3 amino acids: CASGLRQGGTDTQYF. The DNA of the CDR3 is TGTGCCAGCGGCCTCCGACAGGGCGGGACAGATACGCAGTATTTT.

The rearrangement joins TRBV12-3 or TRBV12-4 to TRBJ2-6; 7 positions match TRBD2. This CDR3 spans 17 amino acids. V lost 11 bases and J lost 2; bases outside the gene matches: 15. CDR3: CASSERGGVTGANVLTF. CDR3 nucleotides: TGTGCCTCCTCCGAGAGGGGAGGGGTCACTGGGGCCAACGTCCTGACTTTC.

The chain employs TRBV20-1 and TRBJ1-6, with 9 nucleotides matching TRBD1. CDR3 length: 13 amino acids. Germline loops: CDR1 DFQATT, CDR2 SNEGSKA (reference sequence). J gave up 6 bases and V 6 bases, and 3 bases lay outside the gene matches. CDR3 sequence: CSAGDRVNSPLHF. CDR3 coding DNA: TGCAGTGCAGGGGACAGGGTTAATTCACCCCTCCACTTT.

The V gene is TRBV7-2, the J gene TRBJ2-5; 11 bases fit TRBD2. CDR1 SGHTA and CDR2 FQGNSA come from the germline V gene. V dropped 5 bases and J dropped 3; count of bases not matched to a gene: 5. This CDR3 region has 15 residues. The CDR3 loop reads CASSPVSGGEETQYF. The CDR3 region has the DNA TGTGCCAGCAGCCCCGTTAGCGGGGGGGAAGAGACCCAGTACTTC.

This clonotype was found a few times. The CDR3 here is CSVEGTSGGSTDTQYF. CDR3 sequence (DNA): TGCAGCGTTGAAGGGACTAGCGGGGGTAGCACAGATACGCAGTATTTT. V and J are TRBV29-1 and TRBJ2-3; 13 nucleotides match TRBD2. V shed 1 base, J shed 0 bases, and the junction held 1 base outside the gene matches. This CDR3 has 16 amino acids. Germline CDR1 reads SQVTM; CDR2 reads ANQGSEA.

The chain couples TRBV20-1 to TRBJ2-5; tentatively, D is TRBD2 (6 bases). Trimming took 2 bases from V and 10 from J, leaving 23 bases between them. Looked up from germline, CDR1 is DFQATT and CDR2 is SNEGSKA (reference sequence). The CDR3 runs to 15 residues. This CDR3 reads CSARFSGGASRDQYF. DNA of the CDR3: TGCAGTGCTAGATTTTCCGGAGGGGCTAGTCGCGACCAGTACTTC.